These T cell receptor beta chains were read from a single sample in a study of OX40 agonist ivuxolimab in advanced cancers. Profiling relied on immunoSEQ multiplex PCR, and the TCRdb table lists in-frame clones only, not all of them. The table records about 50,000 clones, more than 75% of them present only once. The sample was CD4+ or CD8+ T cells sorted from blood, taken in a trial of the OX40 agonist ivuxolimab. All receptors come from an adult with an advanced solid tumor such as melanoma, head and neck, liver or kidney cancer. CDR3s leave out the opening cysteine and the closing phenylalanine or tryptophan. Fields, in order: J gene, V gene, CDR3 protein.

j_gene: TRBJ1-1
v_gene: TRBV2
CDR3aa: ASGGQGMNTEAF

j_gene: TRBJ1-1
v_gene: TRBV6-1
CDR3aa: ASRAWGEAF

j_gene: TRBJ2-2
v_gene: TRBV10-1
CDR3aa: ASSEYPDRRNTGELF

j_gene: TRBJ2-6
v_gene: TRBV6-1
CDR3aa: ASSEAGGGANVLT

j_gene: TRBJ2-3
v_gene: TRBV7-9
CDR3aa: ASSPGLAGGRDTQY

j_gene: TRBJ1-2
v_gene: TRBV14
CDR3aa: ASSQNSLYYGYT

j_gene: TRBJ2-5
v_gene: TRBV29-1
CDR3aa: SVGGGTANQETQY

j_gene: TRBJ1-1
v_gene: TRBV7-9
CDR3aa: ASSLLQGTEAF

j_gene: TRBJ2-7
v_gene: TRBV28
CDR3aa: ASSLTGVGSYEQY

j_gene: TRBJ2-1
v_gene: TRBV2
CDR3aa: ASSGRNLPTTEQF

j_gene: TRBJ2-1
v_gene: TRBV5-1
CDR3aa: ASSPWGLRSYNEQF

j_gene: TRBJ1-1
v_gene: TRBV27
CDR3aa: ASRRLTEAF

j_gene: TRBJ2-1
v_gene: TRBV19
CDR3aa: ASSMWQTSYNEQF

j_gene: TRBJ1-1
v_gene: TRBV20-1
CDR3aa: SAGLGPAAF

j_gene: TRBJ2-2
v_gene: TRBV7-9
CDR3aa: ASSLTTNGELF

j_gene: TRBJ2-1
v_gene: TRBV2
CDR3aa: ASGRDTYNEQF

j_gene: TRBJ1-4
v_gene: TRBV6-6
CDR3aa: ASSYSQGIAGEKLF

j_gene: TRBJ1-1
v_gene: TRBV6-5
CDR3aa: ASSKGAGTEAF

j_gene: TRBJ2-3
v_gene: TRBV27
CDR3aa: ASSLGLGQVFLDTQY

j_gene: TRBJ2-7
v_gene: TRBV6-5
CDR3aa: ASSQDRVHYEQY

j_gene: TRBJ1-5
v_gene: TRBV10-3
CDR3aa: AISPNDRGNQPQH

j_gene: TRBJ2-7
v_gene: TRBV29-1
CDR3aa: SVDGDRAPYEQY

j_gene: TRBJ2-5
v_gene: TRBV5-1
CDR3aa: ASSWGTVQETQY

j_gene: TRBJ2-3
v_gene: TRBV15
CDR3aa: ATSRDHPTDTQY

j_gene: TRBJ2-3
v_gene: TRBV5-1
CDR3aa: ASSLASGGSKTDTQY

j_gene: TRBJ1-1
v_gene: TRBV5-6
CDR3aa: ASSLENRGATEAF

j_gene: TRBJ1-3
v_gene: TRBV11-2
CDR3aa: ASSLDQGGKGAT

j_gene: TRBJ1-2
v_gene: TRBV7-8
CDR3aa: ASSLFRTGGKDYGYT

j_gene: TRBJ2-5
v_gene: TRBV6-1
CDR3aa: ASSDWGGGQETQY

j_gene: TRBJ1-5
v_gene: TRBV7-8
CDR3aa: ASSYWDSVNQPQH

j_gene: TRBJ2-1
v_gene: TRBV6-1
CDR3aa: ASSEGWGAGEQF

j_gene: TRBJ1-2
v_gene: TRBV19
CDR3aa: ASSLPRILGGYT

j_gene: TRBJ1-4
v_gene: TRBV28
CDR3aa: ASSAPGGDGEKLF

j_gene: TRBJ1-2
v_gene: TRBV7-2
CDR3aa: ASSLILGQSADYT

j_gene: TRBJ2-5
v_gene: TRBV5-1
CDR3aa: ASSPRRFQETQY

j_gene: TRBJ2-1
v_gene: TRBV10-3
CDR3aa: AITRSGLYNEQF

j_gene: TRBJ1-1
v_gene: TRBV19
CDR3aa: ASSIGRGTEAF